This paragraph reports one T cell receptor beta chain. Per the original data handling: Amplification with reference gene primers provided the estimates of nucleated cell counts. Only in-frame clones appear in the TCRdb table, and some are missing; sequencing was by immunoSEQ multiplex PCR. The V and J calls and clone size are taken from that table; D and trimming were inferred from the DNA. The data show about 190,000 clones, with about four fifths seen just once and about 6% held by the top ten. This sample is part of a study of blood T cell repertoires in COVID-19. Study-level information: Samples came from the United States, Italy and Spain, spanning acute and convalescent COVID-19. From T cells, B-cell-depleted T cells, or PBMCs came the material, which was cDNA or gDNA.

The sequenced sample consisted of peripheral blood. The receptor comes from a woman aged 40 to 50 with acute or convalescent COVID-19.

The CDR3, as DNA: TGTGCCAGCAGCCCCGGGGGGGGCAGGAACACTGAAGCTTTCTTT. Its protein is CASSPGGGRNTEAFF. The V and J genes are TRBV5-4 and TRBJ1-1; D might be TRBD1 (6 bases). With 4 bases removed from V and 1 base from J, the gap between germline ends came to 14 bases. CDR1 SGHNT and CDR2 YYREEE come from the germline V gene (reference sequence). The CDR3 spans 15 residues.